This T cell receptor (beta chain) originates from a study of blood T cell repertoires in COVID-19. Whole-study context: Collection of acute and convalescent COVID-19 samples took place in the United States, Italy and Spain. From T cells, B-cell-depleted T cells, or PBMCs came the material, which was cDNA or gDNA.

The V and J ends lost 1 base and 4 bases respectively, with 11 bases between them. The CDR3 is 15 amino acids. Germline V gene lookup returns CDR1 SEHNR and CDR2 FQNEAQ (reference sequence). Assay: immunoSEQ multiplex PCR; the TCRdb copy retains only in-frame clones and omits some. The sample yields 100,000 to 120,000 clones, under 80% seen once. Sequencing was performed on peripheral blood. This chain connects TRBV7-9 to TRBJ1-3, with a tentative D call TRBD1 (5 bases). The receptor was isolated from a woman in her 70s with acute or convalescent COVID-19. CDR3 nucleotide sequence: TGTGCCAGCAGCTTAGGTCAGGGTGACGGAAACACCATATATTTT. Translation gives CASSLGQGDGNTIYF.